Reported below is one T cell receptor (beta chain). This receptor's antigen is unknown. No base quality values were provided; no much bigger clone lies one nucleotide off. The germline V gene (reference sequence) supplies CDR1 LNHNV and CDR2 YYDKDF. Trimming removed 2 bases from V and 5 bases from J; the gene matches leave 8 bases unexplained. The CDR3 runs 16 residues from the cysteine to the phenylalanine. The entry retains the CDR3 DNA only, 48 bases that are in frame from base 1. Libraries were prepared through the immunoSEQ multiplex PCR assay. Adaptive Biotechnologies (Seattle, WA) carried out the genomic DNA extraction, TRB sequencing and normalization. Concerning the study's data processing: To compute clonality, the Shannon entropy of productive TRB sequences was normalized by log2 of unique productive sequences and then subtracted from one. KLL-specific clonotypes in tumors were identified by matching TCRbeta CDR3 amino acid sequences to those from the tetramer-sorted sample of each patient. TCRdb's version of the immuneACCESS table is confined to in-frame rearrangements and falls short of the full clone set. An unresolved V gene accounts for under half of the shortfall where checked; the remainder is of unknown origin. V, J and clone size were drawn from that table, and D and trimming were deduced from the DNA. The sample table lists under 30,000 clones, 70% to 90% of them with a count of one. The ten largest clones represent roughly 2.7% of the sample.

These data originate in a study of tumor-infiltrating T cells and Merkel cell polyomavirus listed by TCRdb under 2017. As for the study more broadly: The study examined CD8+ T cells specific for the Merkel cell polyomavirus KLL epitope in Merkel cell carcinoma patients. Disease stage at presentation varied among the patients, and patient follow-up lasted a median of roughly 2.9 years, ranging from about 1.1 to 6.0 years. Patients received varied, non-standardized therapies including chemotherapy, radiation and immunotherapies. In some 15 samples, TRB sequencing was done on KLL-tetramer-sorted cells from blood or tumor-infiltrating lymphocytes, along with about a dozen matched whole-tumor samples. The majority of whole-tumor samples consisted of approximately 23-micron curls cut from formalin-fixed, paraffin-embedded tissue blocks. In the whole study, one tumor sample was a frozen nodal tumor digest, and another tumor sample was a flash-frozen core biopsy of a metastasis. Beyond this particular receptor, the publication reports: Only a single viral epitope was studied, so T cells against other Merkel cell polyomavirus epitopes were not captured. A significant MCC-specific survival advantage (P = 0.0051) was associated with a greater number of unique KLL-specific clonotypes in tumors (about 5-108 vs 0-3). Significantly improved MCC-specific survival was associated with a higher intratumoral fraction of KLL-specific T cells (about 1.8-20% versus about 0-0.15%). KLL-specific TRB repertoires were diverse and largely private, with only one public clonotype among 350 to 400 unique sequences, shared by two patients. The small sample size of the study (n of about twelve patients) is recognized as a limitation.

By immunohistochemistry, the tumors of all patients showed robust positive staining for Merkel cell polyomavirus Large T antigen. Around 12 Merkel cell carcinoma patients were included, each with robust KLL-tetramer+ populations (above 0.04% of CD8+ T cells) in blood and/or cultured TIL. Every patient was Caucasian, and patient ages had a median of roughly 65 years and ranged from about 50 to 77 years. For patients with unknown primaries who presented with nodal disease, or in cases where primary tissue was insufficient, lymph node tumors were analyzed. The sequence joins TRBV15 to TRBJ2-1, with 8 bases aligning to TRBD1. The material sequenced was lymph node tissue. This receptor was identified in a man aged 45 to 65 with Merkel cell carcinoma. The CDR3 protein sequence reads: CATSRNRGNVDNEQFF. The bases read TGTGCCACCAGCAGAAACAGGGGGAACGTCGACAATGAGCAGTTCTTC.